This paragraph reports one T cell receptor beta chain. This sample was taken from a study of blood T cell repertoires in COVID-19. Germline CDR1 reads LNHDA; CDR2 reads SQIVND (reference sequence). With 8 bases removed from V and 9 bases from J, the gap between germline ends came to 20 bases. CDR3 length: 14 amino acids. Clones were sequenced by immunoSEQ multiplex PCR, and TCRdb holds only the in-frame ones, with some missing. Counted here are 20,000 to 25,000 clones, around 80% occurring once; the ten biggest clones make up 9.5% to 15%. The genes are TRBV19 and TRBJ2-1, with D unresolved. The sequencing input was peripheral blood. The origin of this receptor is a man between 60 and 70 years old with active COVID-19. The CDR3 DNA reads as TGTGCCAGTGGCGAGAAAGGTCAGGCCACTGAGCAGTTCTTC. Protein product: CASGEKGQATEQFF.